The 17 T cell receptor beta chains listed next were all sequenced from one sample in a study of beta chain features in type 1 diabetes listed by TCRdb under 2018. Libraries were built with the immunoSEQ multiplex PCR assay. The High Capacity cDNA Reverse Transcription Kit was used to reverse transcribe all of the isolated RNA, meaning that expressed TCRB transcripts were what got sequenced. Held by TCRdb, this immuneACCESS table contains in-frame sequences only and omits some clones. Under half of the omission traces to an unresolved V gene where checked; the cause of the rest is unknown. This sample has about 360,000 clones in its table, and over 9.5% of those were observed once. The ten largest make up 0.017% of the sample. The material sequenced was naive CD4+ T cells from blood. In light of the paper, this sample's cell subset or site label describes: true naive CD4+ T cells. The receptors originated from a man aged 18 to 29 in good health.

The chain carries TRBV15 and TRBJ2-2; D uncertain. The CDR3 covers 17 residues. V lost 0 bases and J 6 bases, leaving 17 bases between the germline ends. Per germline, CDR1 LNHNV and CDR2 YYDKDF (reference sequence). The CDR3, as DNA: TGTGCCACCAGCAGAGATTCCGCATGGCGAAGCGCCGGGGAGCTGTTTTTT. It translates to CATSRDSAWRSAGELFF.

This clone has at least ten counts. This chain links TRBV4-2 with TRBJ2-1, with 7 nucleotides matching TRBD1. This CDR3 spans 17 amino acids. V lost 2 bases and J lost 0; bases outside the gene matches: 7. Germline V CDR1 and CDR2: LGHNA, YNFKEQ. The CDR3 nucleotides read TGTGCCAGCAGCCAATACCAGACAGGGAGCTCCTACAATGAGCAGTTCTTC. Translated, it gives CASSQYQTGSSYNEQFF.

The chain combines TRBV7-9 with TRBJ1-5; D not resolved. Germline assignment: CDR1 SEHNR and CDR2 FQNEAQ (reference sequence). This CDR3 contains 14 residues. The V gene lost 6 bases and the J gene lost 4 bases, with 13 bases spanning the gap. The CDR3 DNA is TGTGCCAGCAGTTTGGACTCGGGGAATCAGCCCCAGCATTTT. It codes for CASSLDSGNQPQHF.

This chain joins TRBV28 and TRBJ2-7, with 8 bases matching TRBD2. J was trimmed by 6 bases and V by 7 bases; bases with no gene match: 11. The CDR3 contains 14 residues. Germline lookup yields CDR1 MDHEN and CDR2 SYDVKM. Here the CDR3 reads CASTLPSGSFEQYF. The CDR3 nucleotides read TGTGCCAGCACCTTACCCAGCGGGAGTTTCGAGCAGTACTTC.

This clone was found a few times. The chain links TRBV29-1 to TRBJ1-1, with D tentatively TRBD1 (5 bases). This CDR3 comprises 15 residues. V lost 2 bases and J 2 bases, leaving 15 bases between the germline ends. Germline CDR1 is SQVTM and CDR2 is ANQGSEA. In nucleotides, the CDR3 is TGCAGCGTTGAACGCGTCAGACAGACCAACACTGAAGCTTTCTTT. The encoded protein is CSVERVRQTNTEAFF.

There are a few counts of this clone. This sequence joins TRBV30 and TRBJ1-4; TRBD1 agrees at 7 bases. Trimming at V came to 3 bases and at J to 8 bases, leaving 21 bases not matched to a gene. The germline V gene encodes CDR1 GTSNPN and CDR2 SVGIG (reference sequence). The length of the CDR3 is 18 residues. CDR3 sequence reads: CAWSVLRTGPGLGEKLFF. The DNA for the CDR3 is TGTGCCTGGAGCGTACTCCGGACAGGCCCGGGCCTGGGCGAAAAACTGTTTTTT.

The chain links TRBV10-3 to TRBJ2-5, with D possibly TRBD1 on 5 matching bases. Germline values: CDR1 ENHRY, CDR2 SYGVKD. The CDR3 spans 14 residues. Trimming stripped 0 bases from V and 5 bases from J, with 10 bases between. The CDR3 DNA reads TGTGCCATCAGTGAGTCGGAAGCAGGGGAGACCCAGTACTTC. Its protein product is CAISESEAGETQYF.

About this clone: Additional DNA sequences in this sample encode the identical CDR3. The CDR3 DNA sequence: TGTGCCAGCAGCCTACTAGCGGGGGGATCCTACGAGCAGTACTTC. This encodes CASSLLAGGSYEQYF. The chain employs TRBV28 and TRBJ2-7; 12 bases fit TRBD2. The trim removed 6 bases at V and 1 base at J, leaving 4 bases unmatched. Per the germline V gene, CDR1 is MDHEN and CDR2 is SYDVKM. This CDR3 is built from 15 residues. Together with reference TRBV28 and TRBJ2-7, the CDR3 gives the full variable domain: DVKVTQSSRYLVKRTGEKVFLECVQDMDHENMFWYRQDPGLGLRLIYFSYDVKMKEKGDIPEGYSVSREKKERFSLILESASTNQTSMYLCASSLLAGGSYEQYFGPGTRLTVT.

The genes are TRBV12-5 and TRBJ1-1; D is uncertain. CDR1 is LGHNT, CDR2 FRNRAP, per germline. Between the trimmed V and J ends, which lost 3 bases and 5 bases, there was a span of 10 bases. The CDR3 totals 13 residues. CDR3 bases: TGTGCTAGTGGTTTAGAGGTTGGGACTGAAGCTTTCTTT. Its protein is CASGLEVGTEAFF. The complete variable domain, with remaining parts taken from reference TRBV12-5 and TRBJ1-1, reads DARVTQTPRHKVTEMGQEVTMRCQPILGHNTVFWYRQTMMQGLELLAYFRNRAPLDDSGMPKDRFSAEMPDATLATLKIQPSEPRDSAVYFCASGLEVGTEAFFGQGTRLTVV.

The rearrangement joins TRBV2 to TRBJ2-7, with D perhaps TRBD1 (6 bases). Trimming took off 6 bases at V and 4 bases at J, with 10 bases between the two ends. Germline V gene data show CDR1 as SNHLY and CDR2 as FYNNEI. The CDR3 has 12 residues. The CDR3 region is CASSGQPYEQYF. The CDR3 DNA reads TGTGCCAGCAGCGGACAGCCATACGAGCAGTACTTC.

The chain carries TRBV6-1 and TRBJ2-2, with D maybe TRBD2 (6 bases). Between the trimmed V and J ends, which lost 1 base and 2 bases, there was a span of 11 bases. CDR3 length: 16 amino acids. The germline V gene has CDR1 MNHNS and CDR2 SASEGT. This CDR3 is CASSEGIAENTGELFF. The CDR3 DNA reads as TGTGCCAGCAGTGAAGGGATAGCGGAAAACACCGGGGAGCTGTTTTTT.

V and J are TRBV5-1 and TRBJ2-7; 8 nucleotides agree with TRBD1. There are 15 residues in the CDR3. From germline, CDR1 is SGHRS and CDR2 YFSETQ. V gave up 0 bases and J gave up 3 bases; unmatched junction bases: 5. Here the CDR3 DNA reads TGCGCCAGCAGCTTGGTCGGGACAGGAGGCTACGAGCAGTACTTC. Translated, it gives CASSLVGTGGYEQYF.

The table lists this clone with a few counts. The rearrangement links TRBV7-2 to TRBJ1-5; D is perhaps TRBD1 (5 bases). This CDR3 comprises 17 residues. Trimming stripped 1 base from V and 4 bases from J, with 17 bases between. CDR1 SGHTA and CDR2 FQGNSA come from the germline V gene. The CDR3 reads CASSLGSLGGGNQPQHF. As DNA, the CDR3 is TGTGCCAGCAGCTTAGGGTCCTTGGGGGGAGGGAATCAGCCCCAGCATTTT.

This clone was seen more than once but under ten times. V and J are TRBV5-1 and TRBJ2-1; the match to TRBD1 covers 7 bases. With V trimmed by 0 bases and J by 7 bases, 4 bases remained unmatched. Germline lookup yields CDR1 SGHRS and CDR2 YFSETQ. The CDR3 spans 14 residues. The CDR3 DNA is TGCGCCAGCAGCTTGGGGAACAGGGGTAATGAGCAGTTCTTC. This encodes CASSLGNRGNEQFF.

The table lists this clone with a few counts. The chain carries TRBV2 and TRBJ1-1; D gene unclear. There are 13 residues in the CDR3. The V end lost 5 bases, the J end lost 6 bases, and 13 bases lay between the germline ends. The V gene's germline CDR1 is SNHLY and CDR2 FYNNEI. The CDR3 loop reads CASSSEAFAEAFF. The CDR3 region has the DNA TGTGCCAGCAGTTCCGAGGCGTTCGCTGAAGCTTTCTTT.

The CDR3 loop reads CAWSLSRGVTEAFF. CDR3 coding DNA: TGTGCCTGGAGCCTTTCCAGGGGCGTCACTGAAGCTTTCTTT. The J gene is TRBJ1-1, the V gene TRBV30, with TRBD1 as a possible D gene (6 bases). Deletions cut 3 bases from V and 4 bases from J, with 15 bases between. Germline CDR1 GTSNPN, CDR2 SVGIG (reference sequence). CDR3 length equals 14 residues.

This chain links TRBV4-1 with TRBJ2-6, with a possible D match to TRBD1 (8 bases). Deletions cut 3 bases from V and 3 bases from J, with 12 bases between. Germline CDR1 reads MGHRA; CDR2 reads YSYEKL. The CDR3 sequence is 16 residues long. The CDR3 bases are TGCGCCAGCAGCCATAACAGGGGGGGTGGGGCCAACGTCCTGACTTTC. This encodes CASSHNRGGGANVLTF.